A single sample is the source of the 5 T cell receptor beta chains below, sequenced in a study of blood T cell repertoires in COVID-19. Clones were sequenced by immunoSEQ multiplex PCR, and TCRdb holds only the in-frame ones, with some missing. The sample carries 180,000 or so clones, approximately 89% recorded once. The sample consisted of peripheral blood. These TCRs come from a man aged 35 to 55 with active or convalescent COVID-19.

This sequence joins TRBV19 and TRBJ1-1, with 10 bases lining up with TRBD1. The CDR3 is made up of 15 amino acids. Trimming took 9 bases from V and 2 from J; bases not matched to a gene: 9. Germline V lookup: CDR1 LNHDA, CDR2 SQIVND (reference sequence). As DNA, the CDR3 is TGTGCCAGCAATTCCGGGACAGGGGTCAACACTGAAGCTTTCTTT. Protein: CASNSGTGVNTEAFF.

Regarding this clone: This same CDR3 is encoded by further DNA sequences in the sample. The rearrangement links TRBV6-5 to TRBJ1-1; unclear D gene. CDR1 is MNHEY, CDR2 SVGAGI, per germline. V was cut by 4 bases and J by 1 base, with 4 bases left in between. The CDR3 is made up of 12 amino acids. The CDR3 region is CASSSGNTEAFF. The CDR3 coding sequence is TGTGCCAGCAGTTCAGGGAACACTGAAGCTTTCTTT.

J is TRBJ2-1 and V is TRBV29-1; D is ambiguous. Trimming shortened V by 5 bases and J by 4 bases, and 15 bases separated the two germline ends. Germline assignment: CDR1 SQVTM and CDR2 ANQGSEA. CDR3 length: 14 amino acids. CDR3 DNA sequence: TGCAGCGTTCTCGCCCTGAGTCGTTACAATGAGCAGTTCTTC. As protein: CSVLALSRYNEQFF.

This clone was seen once. The rearrangement joins TRBV6-5 to TRBJ2-3; possibly TRBD2 for D (6 bases). The V and J ends lost 8 bases and 1 base respectively, with 13 bases between them. CDR1 MNHEY and CDR2 SVGAGI come from the germline V gene. The CDR3 loop spans 14 amino acids. The CDR3 sequence is CASSPRGGTDTQYF. The CDR3 DNA reads TGTGCCAGCTCTCCGCGCGGGGGCACAGATACGCAGTATTTT.

This chain uses TRBV7-3 with TRBJ2-2; D may be TRBD2 (5 bases). Deletions cut 4 bases from V and 3 bases from J, with 9 bases between. CDR1 is SGHTA, CDR2 FQGTGA, per germline. This CDR3 has 14 amino acids. CDR3 sequence: CASSSLADTGELFF. DNA of the CDR3: TGTGCCAGCAGCTCCCTAGCAGACACCGGGGAGCTGTTTTTT.